This T cell receptor (beta chain) was captured in a study of cytomegalovirus exposure and HLA in healthy donors. General study findings and limits: Altogether, 150 to 200 TCR beta chains were recorded as cytomegalovirus-associated.

Germline CDR1 reads MGHDK; CDR2 reads SYGVNS. This CDR3 contains 17 residues. V was clipped by 3 bases and J by 8 bases; unmatched bases: 8. This clone occurred once. The antigen is undetermined. Sequencing was performed with immunoSEQ multiplex PCR; in TCRdb, only in-frame clones are kept and a portion is missing. The table has 65,000 to 80,000 clones, around 94% seen once; the top ten hold about 1.9%. The validation cohort, a group of more than 95 subjects, included the donors and was separate from the roughly 620-subject first cohort. What was sequenced was PBMCs. This sequence originates from a woman between 18 and 29 years old in good health and CMV-seropositive. This chain connects TRBV25-1 to TRBJ1-6, with TRBD1 matching 12 bases. CDR3: CASSEGQGASFDSPLHF. The CDR3 coding sequence is TGTGCCAGCAGTGAGGGACAGGGGGCTAGTTTCGATTCACCCCTCCACTTT.